This T cell receptor (beta chain) was sequenced for a study of blood T cells in healthy people across ages. Next came a second PCR, run for about 7 to 12 cycles, which used a sample-barcoded 5' primer along with a J-beta primer mix. TCRdb re-called the 5' RACE reads through MiXCR, storing one row per CDR3 protein. Among about 1.8 million distinct CDR3 sequences listed, about 50% were seen once. The CDR3 loop spans 18 amino acids. Per germline, CDR1 MNHEY and CDR2 SVGAGI. J was trimmed by 2 bases and V by 3 bases; bases with no gene match: 10. Specimen: blood. This receptor was obtained from a woman aged 40 to 50 in good health. This sequence joins TRBV6-5 and TRBJ2-6, with TRBD1 matching 7 bases. The CDR3 loop is CASSYLTGKTTGANVLTF. In nucleotides, the CDR3 is TGTGCCAGCAGTTATCTGACAGGGAAAACGACTGGGGCCAACGTCCTGACTTTC.